The 8 T cell receptor beta chains listed next were all sequenced from one sample in a study of metastatic and nonmetastatic thyroid tumors. Not a single patient had been given any form of treatment at any point before undergoing thyroid surgery. TCRdb recomputed clones from the PCR reads via MiXCR. This repertoire shows 20,000 to 25,000 clones, roughly 20% found once; its top ten account for roughly 4.4%. Material: adjacent normal tissue. The receptors here all came from a female donor with papillary thyroid cancer or a benign thyroid nodule (not recorded which). Some clones in this sample may be carry-over from other donors' samples.

The sample holds many counts of this clone. The chain is built from TRBV3-1 and TRBJ2-7; D not resolved. Trimming cost V 3 bases and J 4 bases, with 13 bases left between them. Germline V gene sequence: CDR1 LGHDT, CDR2 YNNKEL (reference sequence). This CDR3 comprises 14 residues. This chain's CDR3 is CASSQWQDGYEQYF. CDR3 sequence (DNA): TGTGCCAGCAGCCAGTGGCAGGACGGGTACGAGCAGTACTTC.

The chain has TRBV10-3 and TRBJ1-1; D may be TRBD1 (5 bases). The CDR3 length is 14 residues. Germline CDR1 and CDR2: ENHRY and SYGVKD. The ends were cut back, 11 bases at V and 2 bases at J, with 18 bases in the middle. CDR3 protein: CAWSHSQANTEAFF. CDR3 sequence (DNA): TGTGCCTGGAGCCACTCACAGGCTAACACTGAAGCTTTCTTT.

This clone was found many times. The chain links TRBV13 to TRBJ2-7; unclear D gene. CDR1 and CDR2 (germline): PRHDT, FYEKMQ (reference sequence). V lost 3 bases, J lost 3 bases, and 9 bases lay in between. The CDR3 runs 13 residues. The CDR3 region is CASSFRADYEQYF. The CDR3 DNA reads as TGTGCCAGCAGCTTCCGGGCAGACTACGAGCAGTACTTC.

This clone was counted only a few times. The J gene is TRBJ1-3, the V gene TRBV28; D may be TRBD1 (6 bases). V lost 11 bases to trimming and J lost 2 bases, with 16 bases between them. The germline gives CDR1 MDHEN, CDR2 SYDVKM. The CDR3 is made up of 14 amino acids. CDR3 protein: CAGGAGATGNTIYF. The CDR3 DNA sequence: TGTGCCGGAGGTGCGGGGGCAACTGGAAACACCATATATTTT.

This clone was detected ten times or more. The chain couples TRBV9 to TRBJ2-1; 7 bases agree with TRBD2. The CDR3 runs to 20 residues. Germline V gives CDR1 SGDLS, CDR2 YYNGEE. The trim removed 3 bases at V and 3 bases at J, leaving 21 bases unmatched. The CDR3 DNA follows: TGTGCCAGCAGCGGAAGTAGGAGGACGAGCGGGGAAAGACTCTACAATGAGCAGTTCTTC. Its translation is CASSGSRRTSGERLYNEQFF.

J is TRBJ1-6 and V is TRBV6-1, with TRBD1 identical over 11 bases. The CDR3 consists of 17 residues. V lost 3 bases to trimming and J lost 10 bases; unmatched junction nucleotides: 11. Germline V gene lookup returns CDR1 MNHNS and CDR2 SASEGT. Here the CDR3 DNA reads TGTGCCAGCAGTGAGCACCTAGGGACAGGGGGGATATCACCCCTCCACTTT. Its translation: CASSEHLGTGGISPLHF.

This clone was detected many times. This CDR3 reads CASSQVLNSPLHF. In DNA, the CDR3 is TGTGCCAGCAGCCAAGTATTAAATTCACCCCTCCACTTT. The chain has TRBV3-1 and TRBJ1-6; D not certain. The CDR3 has 13 residues. Germline values: CDR1 LGHDT, CDR2 YNNKEL (reference sequence). Deletions cut 1 base from V and 7 bases from J, with 5 bases between.

This clone was picked up many times. The J gene is TRBJ2-5, the V gene TRBV9; 8 bases agree with TRBD1. Germline-derived CDR1 and CDR2 are SGDLS and YYNGEE. V gave up 0 bases and J gave up 1 base; unmatched junction bases: 5. The CDR3 consists of 16 residues. CDR3 loop: CASSVGDRGFQETQYF. CDR3 bases: TGTGCCAGCAGCGTAGGTGACAGGGGATTCCAAGAGACCCAGTACTTC.